This T cell receptor beta chain was identified in a study of blood T cell repertoires in COVID-19. Study in general: PBMCs, B-cell-depleted T cells, or T cells provided the cDNA or gDNA that made up the material.

CDR3 size: 15 residues. The V and J ends lost 0 bases and 4 bases respectively, with 10 bases between them. Germline CDR1 and CDR2: SGHNT and YYREEE (reference sequence). There are a few counts of this clone. Per the authors' pipeline: How many nucleated cells were present was estimated from reference gene primer amplification. Assay: immunoSEQ multiplex PCR; the TCRdb copy retains only in-frame clones and omits some. V and J calls and clone size are those listed in that table; D and trimming were worked out from the DNA. This table holds approximately 100,000 clones, about 85% found once. The specimen was peripheral blood. The J gene is TRBJ2-2, the V gene TRBV5-4; TRBD2 is a possible D gene (6 bases). The source of this sequence is a human donor in a cohort sampled during active COVID-19. As DNA, the CDR3 is TGTGCCAGCAGCTTGGCAGGAGGGAGCACCGGGGAGCTGTTTTTT. Protein product: CASSLAGGSTGELFF.